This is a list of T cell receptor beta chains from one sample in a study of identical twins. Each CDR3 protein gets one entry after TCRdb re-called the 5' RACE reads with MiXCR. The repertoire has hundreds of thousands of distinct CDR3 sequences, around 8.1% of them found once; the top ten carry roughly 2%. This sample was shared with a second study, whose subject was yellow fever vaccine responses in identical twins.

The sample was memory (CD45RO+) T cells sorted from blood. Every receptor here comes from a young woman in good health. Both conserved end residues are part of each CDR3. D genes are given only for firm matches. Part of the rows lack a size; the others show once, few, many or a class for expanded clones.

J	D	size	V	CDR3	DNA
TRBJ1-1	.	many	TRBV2	CASSYRAGNTEAFF	TGTGCCAGCAGCTACAGGGCCGGGAACACTGAAGCTTTCTTT
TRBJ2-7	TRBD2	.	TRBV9	CAISASSGSSYEQYF	TGTGCCATCAGCGCATCTAGCGGGAGCTCCTACGAGCAGTACTTC
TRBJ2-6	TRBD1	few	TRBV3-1	CASSPLDSRGSSGANVLTF	TGTGCCAGCAGCCCCTTAGACTCCAGGGGGAGCTCTGGGGCCAACGTCCTGACTTTC
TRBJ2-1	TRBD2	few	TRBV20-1	CSADIAGLSYNEQFF	TGCAGTGCTGATATAGCGGGGCTCTCCTACAATGAGCAGTTCTTC
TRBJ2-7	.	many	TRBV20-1	CSASRAGYEQYF	TGCAGTGCTAGTCGGGCGGGCTACGAGCAGTACTTC
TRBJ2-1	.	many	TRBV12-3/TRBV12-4	CASLTYNEQFF	TGTGCCAGCTTAACCTACAATGAGCAGTTCTTC
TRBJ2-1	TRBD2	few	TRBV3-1	CASSQERLAGSGANEQFF	TGTGCCAGCAGCCAAGAACGGCTAGCGGGAAGCGGGGCCAATGAGCAGTTCTTC
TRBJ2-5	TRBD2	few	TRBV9	CASSVGTSGGQETQYF	TGTGCCAGCAGCGTCGGGACTAGCGGGGGCCAAGAGACCCAGTACTTC
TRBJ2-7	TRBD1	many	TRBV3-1	CASSPDRGDSYEQYF	TGTGCCAGCAGCCCCGACAGGGGCGACTCCTACGAGCAGTACTTC
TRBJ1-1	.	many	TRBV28	CASRRPLGIEAFF	TGTGCCAGCAGGAGGCCTTTGGGGATTGAAGCTTTCTTT
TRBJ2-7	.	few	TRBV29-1	CSAQKTSYEQYF	TGCAGCGCCCAAAAGACCTCCTACGAGCAGTACTTC
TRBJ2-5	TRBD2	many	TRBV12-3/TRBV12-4	CASSSSGRALLRSETQYF	TGTGCCAGCAGTTCAAGCGGGAGGGCCCTGCTGAGGTCGGAGACCCAGTACTTC
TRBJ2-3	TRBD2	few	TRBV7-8	CASSLAGTSGSRDTQYF	TGTGCCAGCAGTTTAGCCGGGACTAGCGGGAGCAGAGATACGCAGTATTTT
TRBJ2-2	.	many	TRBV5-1	CASSLGSRPMESTGELFF	TGCGCCAGCAGCTTGGGTTCGCGCCCAATGGAGAGTACCGGGGAGCTGTTTTTT
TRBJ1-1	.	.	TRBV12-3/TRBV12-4	CDSSLVGGTEAFF	TGTGACAGCAGTTTAGTGGGGGGCACTGAAGCTTTCTTT
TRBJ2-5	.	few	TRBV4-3	CASSQVGAVGTQYF	TGCGCCAGCAGCCAAGTCGGGGCGGTCGGGACCCAGTACTTC
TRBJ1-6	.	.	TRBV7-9	CASSLTTDFGALHF	TGTGCCAGCAGCTTAACGACAGACTTCGGAGCCCTCCACTTT
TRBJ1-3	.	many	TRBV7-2	CASKGSSGNTIYF	TGTGCCAGCAAAGGGAGCTCTGGAAACACCATATATTTT
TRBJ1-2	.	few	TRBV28	CATRVRYGYTF	TGTGCCACCAGGGTTCGGTATGGCTACACCTTC
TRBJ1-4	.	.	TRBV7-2	CASSPQYAEGQSF	TGTGCCAGCAGCCCCCAATACGCAGAGGGACAAAGTTTT
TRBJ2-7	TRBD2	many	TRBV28	CASSYLAGGHTYEQYF	TGTGCCAGCAGTTACCTAGCGGGGGGGCATACCTACGAGCAGTACTTC
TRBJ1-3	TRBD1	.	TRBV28	CASRWRGTGTRNTIYF	TGTGCCAGCAGATGGCGGGGGACAGGGACAAGAAACACCATATATTTT
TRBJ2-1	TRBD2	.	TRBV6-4	CASSVGTSGTDEQFF	TGTGCCAGCAGTGTAGGGACTAGCGGGACAGATGAGCAGTTCTTC
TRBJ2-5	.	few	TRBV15	CATSRDIQETQYF	TGTGCCACCAGCAGGGACATTCAAGAGACCCAGTACTTC
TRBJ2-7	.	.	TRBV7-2	CASSWGMVGGPHEQYF	TGTGCCAGCAGCTGGGGAATGGTCGGGGGGCCCCACGAGCAGTACTTC
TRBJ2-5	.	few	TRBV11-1	CASSLRGGLYQETQYF	TGTGCCAGCAGCTTACGCGGCGGGTTGTACCAAGAGACCCAGTACTTC
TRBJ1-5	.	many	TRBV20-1	CSARDPQGNQPQHF	TGCAGTGCTAGAGATCCCCAGGGAAATCAGCCCCAGCATTTT
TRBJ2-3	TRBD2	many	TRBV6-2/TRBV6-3	CASSGRMNTQYF	TGTGCCTCTAGCGGGAGGATGAATACGCAGTATTTT
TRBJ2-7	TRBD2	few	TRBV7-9	CASSFGGRALGEQYF	TGTGCCAGCAGCTTTGGCGGGAGGGCCCTGGGGGAGCAGTACTTC
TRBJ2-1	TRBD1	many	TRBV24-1	CATSRTGTSSYNEQFF	TGTGCCACCAGTAGGACAGGGACGAGCTCCTACAATGAGCAGTTCTTC
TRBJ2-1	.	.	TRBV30	CAWSPFGDEQFF	TGTGCCTGGAGTCCGTTTGGCGATGAGCAGTTCTTC
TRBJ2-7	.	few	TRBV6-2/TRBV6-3	CASSYTEGKVSYEQYF	TGTGCCAGCAGTTATACAGAAGGAAAAGTCTCCTACGAGCAGTACTTC
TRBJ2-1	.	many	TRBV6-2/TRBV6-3	CASSYLRQGRFF	TGTGCCAGCAGTTACTTGCGGCAAGGGAGGTTCTTC
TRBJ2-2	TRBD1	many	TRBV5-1	CASRGQGATGELFF	TGCGCCAGCCGAGGACAGGGGGCAACCGGGGAGCTGTTTTTT
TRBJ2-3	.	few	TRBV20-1	CSASRKGTDTQYF	TGCAGTGCTAGCCGGAAAGGAACAGATACGCAGTATTTT
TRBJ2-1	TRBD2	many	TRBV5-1	CASSRQAGYNEQFF	TGCGCCAGCAGCCGTCAAGCGGGGTACAATGAGCAGTTCTTC
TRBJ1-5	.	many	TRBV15	CATSRGGGGSNQPQHF	TGTGCCACCAGCAGAGGGGGGGGTGGCAGCAATCAGCCCCAGCATTTT
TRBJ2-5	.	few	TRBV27	CASSLWQGGETQYF	TGTGCCAGCAGTTTATGGCAGGGGGGAGAGACCCAGTACTTC
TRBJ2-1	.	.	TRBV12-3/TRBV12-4	CASTGQSQFF	TGTGCCAGCACAGGACAGAGCCAGTTCTTC
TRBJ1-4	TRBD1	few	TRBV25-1	CASSEFGRQGAQLFF	TGTGCCAGCAGTGAATTTGGGAGACAGGGGGCACAACTGTTTTTT
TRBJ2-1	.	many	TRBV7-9	CASSLGPLNEQFF	TGTGCCAGCAGCTTAGGACCCCTCAATGAGCAGTTCTTC
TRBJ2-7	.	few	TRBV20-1	CSVKAGNEQYF	TGCAGTGTTAAGGCGGGTAACGAGCAGTACTTC
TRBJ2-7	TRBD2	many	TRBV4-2	CASSQDLLAGPYEQYF	TGTGCCAGCAGCCAAGATTTACTAGCGGGGCCCTACGAGCAGTACTTC
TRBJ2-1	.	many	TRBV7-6	CASSLAANTNNEQFF	TGTGCCAGCAGCTTAGCGGCTAATACGAACAATGAGCAGTTCTTC
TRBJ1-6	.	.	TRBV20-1	CSGGDLNSSPLHF	TGCAGTGGCGGGGACCTCAACAGTTCACCCCTCCACTTT